Each of the 14 T cell receptor beta chains below was sequenced from the same sample in a study of blood T cell repertoires in COVID-19. Measured with immunoSEQ multiplex PCR; TCRdb has only the in-frame clones, and not every one. The sample lists hundreds of thousands of clones; just under 85% were seen once. The specimen sequenced was peripheral blood. These receptors were taken from a woman of 80 years or more with acute or convalescent COVID-19.

The chain carries TRBV6-2 or TRBV6-3 and TRBJ1-6; 7 nucleotides align to TRBD1. The CDR3 consists of 15 residues. Looked up from germline, CDR1 is MNHEY and CDR2 is SVGEGT. The V gene end was trimmed by 5 bases and the J gene end by 6 bases; junction bases not matched to a gene: 7. CDR3 DNA: TGTGCCAGCAGTGACCGGACAGGACGTAATTCACCCCTCCACTTT. Residues: CASSDRTGRNSPLHF.

This rearrangement joins TRBV5-6 to TRBJ2-7; TRBD2 agrees at 9 bases. The CDR3 contains 15 residues. With 1 base clipped from V and 4 bases from J, the junction kept 6 bases outside the gene matches. Germline assignment: CDR1 SGHDT and CDR2 YYEEEE. In nucleotides, the CDR3 is TGTGCCAGCAGCTTGAATTGGCGGGGGGGATACGAGCAGTACTTC. Residues: CASSLNWRGGYEQYF. The full variable domain, rest sourced from reference TRBV5-6 and TRBJ2-7, is DAGVTQSPTHLIKTRGQQVTLRCSPKSGHDTVSWYQQALGQGPQFIFQYYEEEERQRGNFPDRFSGHQFPNYSSELNVNALLLGDSALYLCASSLNWRGGYEQYFGPGTRLTVT.

The V gene is TRBV11-2, the J gene TRBJ2-2, with 9 bases that match TRBD2. The CDR3 is 18 amino acids. V gave up 2 bases and J gave up 2 bases; unmatched junction bases: 9. CDR1 is SGHAT, CDR2 FQNNGV, per germline. For the CDR3, the DNA is TGTGCCAGCAGCTTACGGAGCGGGAGGAGGTCCAACACCGGGGAGCTGTTTTTT. Translation: CASSLRSGRRSNTGELFF.

The V gene is TRBV2, the J gene TRBJ1-2; unclear D gene. The CDR3 loop spans 15 amino acids. With 7 bases removed from V and 3 bases from J, the gap between germline ends came to 18 bases. CDR1 and CDR2 (germline): SNHLY, FYNNEI. The CDR3 DNA is TGTGCCAGCAACAGATTAGGTAGTTTGGACTATGGCTACACCTTC. Protein: CASNRLGSLDYGYTF.

There are a few counts of this clone. The chain has TRBV7-3 and TRBJ1-1; D possibly corresponds to TRBD1 (5 bases). Trimming removed 1 base from V and 4 bases from J, with 10 bases in between. Germline CDR1 is SGHTA and CDR2 is FQGTGA. This CDR3 region has 14 residues. This CDR3 reads CASSLNPGGTEAFF. CDR3 nucleotides: TGTGCCAGCAGCTTAAATCCCGGGGGCACTGAAGCTTTCTTT.

This clone was seen just once. V and J are TRBV5-6 and TRBJ1-1; 9 nucleotides match TRBD1. The CDR3 is 15 amino acids. V lost 4 bases and J lost 1; bases outside the gene matches: 5. Germline V lookup: CDR1 SGHDT, CDR2 YYEEEE. As DNA, the CDR3 is TGTGCCAGCAGCGGTTTACAGGGGGCGAACACTGAAGCTTTCTTT. Translation: CASSGLQGANTEAFF. Variable domain in full (rest from reference TRBV5-6 and TRBJ1-1): DAGVTQSPTHLIKTRGQQVTLRCSPKSGHDTVSWYQQALGQGPQFIFQYYEEEERQRGNFPDRFSGHQFPNYSSELNVNALLLGDSALYLCASSGLQGANTEAFFGQGTRLTVV.

The chain carries TRBV2 and TRBJ1-2, with TRBD1 as a possible D gene (6 bases). V lost 6 bases and J lost 1, with 12 bases in between. CDR3 length: 14 amino acids. Germline V CDR1 and CDR2: SNHLY, FYNNEI. This CDR3 is CASSTGRSNYGYTF. In DNA, the CDR3 is TGTGCCAGCAGCACAGGGCGAAGTAACTATGGCTACACCTTC.

This clone appeared a single time. The chain recombines TRBV9 with TRBJ2-1; a possible D gene is TRBD1 (5 bases). Trimming stripped 1 base from V and 2 bases from J, with 13 bases between. The germline gives CDR1 SGDLS, CDR2 YYNGEE. CDR3 size: 16 residues. The CDR3 here is CASSVFGRVTYNEQFF. In DNA form, the CDR3 reads TGTGCCAGCAGCGTATTCGGCAGGGTAACCTACAATGAGCAGTTCTTC.

V gene TRBV5-1 combines with J gene TRBJ1-2; TRBD1 matches at 8 bases. With V trimmed by 5 bases and J by 8 bases, 8 bases remained unmatched. The CDR3 loop spans 13 amino acids. Germline V gene data show CDR1 as SGHRS and CDR2 as YFSETQ. CDR3 loop: CASSSTGDEGYTF. As DNA, the CDR3 is TGCGCCAGCAGTTCGACAGGGGATGAAGGCTACACCTTC.

J is TRBJ2-1 and V is TRBV6-5, with 7 nucleotides matching TRBD1. The V gene end was trimmed by 10 bases and the J gene end by 2 bases; junction bases not matched to a gene: 11. Germline V gene data show CDR1 as MNHEY and CDR2 as SVGAGI. The CDR3 is 15 residues long. The CDR3 sequence: CATRKTGDPYNEQFF. In DNA, the CDR3 is TGTGCCACGAGAAAAACAGGGGACCCCTACAATGAGCAGTTCTTC.

This chain uses TRBV28 with TRBJ1-1; a possible D gene is TRBD1 (6 bases). CDR1 is MDHEN and CDR2 is SYDVKM in the germline V gene. The CDR3 contains 14 residues. Trimming pared 6 bases from V and 0 bases from J, leaving 11 bases between. The chain's CDR3 is CASRPGQMNTEAFF. The CDR3, as DNA: TGTGCCAGCAGGCCGGGACAAATGAACACTGAAGCTTTCTTT.

CDR3 in DNA: TGTGCCAGCAGCGCATCCCCGGGGGGCTCCTACGAGCAGTACTTC. It yields the protein CASSASPGGSYEQYF. The rearrangement links TRBV9 to TRBJ2-7, with 7 bases lining up with TRBD2. J was trimmed by 0 bases and V by 3 bases; bases with no gene match: 6. This CDR3 is 15 amino acids long. In germline, CDR1 is SGDLS, CDR2 YYNGEE.

This chain joins TRBV7-2 and TRBJ2-7; TRBD2 is a possible D gene (6 bases). Germline loops: CDR1 SGHTA, CDR2 FQGNSA. Trimming left V 0 bases short and J 0 bases short, with 12 bases between. The CDR3 spans 16 residues. This chain's CDR3 is CASSLAAASASYEQYF. CDR3 DNA sequence: TGTGCCAGCAGCTTAGCGGCGGCTAGCGCCTCCTACGAGCAGTACTTC.

In its sample, this clone was seen a few times. The CDR3 DNA follows: TGTGCCACCAGCAGATCCCAGGGTCCAGAAGAAAAACTGTTTTTT. Amino acids: CATSRSQGPEEKLFF. The chain carries TRBV15 and TRBJ1-4; D possibly corresponds to TRBD1 (5 bases). The CDR3 extends over 15 amino acids. Looked up from germline, CDR1 is LNHNV and CDR2 is YYDKDF (reference sequence). Trimming stripped 2 bases from V and 8 bases from J, with 15 bases between.